The rows below give T cell receptor beta chains drawn from one sample of a study of T cell responses to AZD1222 COVID-19 vaccine. Clones were read by immunoSEQ multiplex PCR, and TCRdb kept only the in-frame ones, dropping some. The profile shows about 130,000 clones, around 94% of them singletons. Sample: peripheral blood, taken on day 0 of AZD1222 vaccination. These receptors were collected from an adult in good health. Both conserved end residues are part of each CDR3.

J gene | V gene | CDR3 protein
TRBJ1-2 | TRBV6-5 | CASSPDRSFYGYTF
TRBJ1-6 | TRBV2 | CASGTQGAGSPLHF
TRBJ2-5 | TRBV4-2 | CASSYSRGEQETQYF
TRBJ1-5 | TRBV20-1 | CSASNPLRGVAPPYSNQPQHF
TRBJ2-1 | TRBV10-3 | CAISEISASRGNEQFF
TRBJ2-7 | TRBV3-1/TRBV3-2 | CASSHYYEQYF
TRBJ2-1 | TRBV6-5 | CASSFRTSAYNEQFF
TRBJ2-2 | TRBV27 | CASSLKSTGELFF
TRBJ2-1 | TRBV11-2 | CASSLGFNEQFF
TRBJ2-2 | TRBV18 | CASSPSRSRETGELFF
TRBJ2-7 | TRBV6-6 | CASTPGTISYEQYF
TRBJ1-5 | TRBV4-1 | CASSQPTRMGPQHF
TRBJ2-7 | TRBV6-5 | CASSYSYQGYEQYF
TRBJ2-2 | TRBV7-2 | CASSSPNTGELFF
TRBJ2-3 | TRBV10-3 | CAISESLRDRGSDTQYF
TRBJ2-1 | TRBV19 | CASSIEGTSGRGGHSEQFF
TRBJ1-2 | TRBV19 | CASSPLDYGYTF
TRBJ2-3 | TRBV5-1 | CASSLARAGGPTDTQYF
TRBJ1-2 | TRBV7-9 | CASSPTGQAYGYTF
TRBJ2-7 | TRBV7-2 | CASSPYGTSGSYEQYF
TRBJ2-5 | TRBV19 | CASSWGQGGETQYF
TRBJ1-2 | TRBV19 | CASSPPTGGRGYTF
TRBJ2-7 | TRBV15 | CATSRTGPPGSEQYF
TRBJ1-1 | TRBV28 | CASRSTGPEAFF
TRBJ2-1 | TRBV20-1 | CSAKRFNEQFF
TRBJ1-4 | TRBV6-5 | CASSFNIGEKLFF
TRBJ2-5 | TRBV10-3 | CAISDPSGKATQYF
TRBJ1-2 | TRBV5-1 | CASSLGQGHGYTF
TRBJ1-2 | TRBV4-1 | CASSQGDRGGYTF
TRBJ1-2 | TRBV19 | CASIQGQNYGYTF
TRBJ1-1 | TRBV2 | CASRETSTNTEAFF
TRBJ2-1 | TRBV7-6 | CASSQPGPLMEQFF
TRBJ1-3 | TRBV10-3 | CAISQRAGNTIYF
TRBJ1-1 | TRBV28 | CASSLPPFSGTPKNTEAFF
TRBJ1-1 | TRBV3-1/TRBV3-2 | CASSHIRGGRTEAFF
TRBJ1-2 | TRBV7-9 | CASTGLVNYGYTF
TRBJ1-2 | TRBV5-1 | CASSSVGGAPNYGYTF
TRBJ1-5 | TRBV28 | CASRSRTGNNQPQHF
TRBJ2-3 | TRBV5-4 | CASSLGGSGRAPATDTQYF
TRBJ1-2 | TRBV28 | CASSYRGRGAGYTF
TRBJ2-1 | TRBV27 | CASSFKTSGRNEQFF
TRBJ1-3 | TRBV2 | CASSAQRGQGNTIYF
TRBJ1-4 | TRBV5-4 | CASSLAGWSEKLFF
TRBJ2-1 | TRBV27 | CASSTDGYNEQFF
TRBJ2-5 | TRBV18 | CASSPPEGGLEETQYF
TRBJ1-5 | TRBV18 | CASSLDRFNQPQHF
TRBJ1-2 | TRBV28 | CASREGYGYTF
TRBJ2-3 | TRBV6-2/TRBV6-3 | CASSRQGSTDTQYF
TRBJ2-7 | TRBV28 | CASSLIDVSSYEQYF
TRBJ1-1 | TRBV5-1 | CASSLAGPSRNTNTEAFF
TRBJ1-3 | TRBV19 | CASSDRLNTIYF
TRBJ1-2 | TRBV9 | CASSASPRGQIYGYTF
TRBJ1-3 | TRBV7-9 | CASSLDPGDTIYF
TRBJ1-6 | TRBV13 | CASSYHSAGGALSPLHF
TRBJ2-7 | TRBV5-4 | CASSFGPPYEQYF